This entry lists 9 T cell receptor beta chains sequenced from one sample in a study of blood T cell repertoires in COVID-19. Assay used: immunoSEQ multiplex PCR; TCRdb lists only in-frame clones, some missing. The repertoire has around 480,000 clones, around 87% of them found once; the top ten carry about 0.65%. The sequencing sample was made of PBMCs or T cells enriched from blood (not recorded which). These receptors all come from a young woman who had recovered from COVID-19.

The gene calls are TRBV5-6 and TRBJ2-5; the D gene is possibly TRBD2 (6 bases). This CDR3 region has 13 residues. From germline, CDR1 is SGHDT and CDR2 YYEEEE. The V end was cut by 3 bases, the J end by 5 bases, with 11 bases between. CDR3: CASSSGGRETQYF. CDR3 coding DNA: TGTGCCAGCAGCTCCGGGGGAAGGGAGACCCAGTACTTC.

The chain couples TRBV7-9 to TRBJ2-2, with a weak D call TRBD2 (6 bases). Trimming pared 2 bases from V and 2 bases from J, leaving 9 bases between. The CDR3 has 15 residues. The germline V gene encodes CDR1 SEHNR and CDR2 FQNEAQ (reference sequence). CDR3 bases: TGTGCCAGCAGCTTAAGGAGGGACAACACCGGGGAGCTGTTTTTT. Translated, it gives CASSLRRDNTGELFF.

V and J are TRBV11-2 and TRBJ1-1; 7 bases match TRBD1. V gave up 5 bases and J gave up 0 bases; unmatched junction bases: 6. This CDR3 spans 15 amino acids. The germline V gene has CDR1 SGHAT and CDR2 FQNNGV. Here the CDR3 reads CASSRRGQMNTEAFF. Here the CDR3 DNA reads TGTGCCAGCAGCCGCCGGGGACAGATGAACACTGAAGCTTTCTTT. The full variable domain, its missing parts supplied by reference TRBV11-2 and TRBJ1-1, is EAGVAQSPRYKIIEKRQSVAFWCNPISGHATLYWYQQILGQGPKLLIQFQNNGVVDDSQLPKDRFSAERLKGVDSTLKIQPAKLEDSAVYLCASSRRGQMNTEAFFGQGTRLTVV.

This clone was detected only once. CDR3 coding DNA: TGTGCCATCAGTGAGTCGGCAGGTGGAATGGGGCTCACTGAAGCTTTCTTT. Its translation: CAISESAGGMGLTEAFF. The chain has TRBV10-3 and TRBJ1-1, with D possibly being TRBD1 (5 bases). There are 17 residues in the CDR3. Germline lookup yields CDR1 ENHRY and CDR2 SYGVKD. The germline V and J ends were trimmed by 0 bases and 4 bases, with 18 bases remaining between them.

This chain links TRBV7-6 with TRBJ1-6, with D tentatively TRBD1 (6 bases). V was clipped by 0 bases and J by 4 bases, with 7 bases between them. CDR1 is SGHVS and CDR2 is FNYEAQ in the germline V gene. The CDR3 has 15 residues. The CDR3 here is CASSLARGYNSPLHF. CDR3 coding DNA: TGTGCCAGCAGCTTAGCGAGGGGGTATAATTCACCCCTCCACTTT.

The chain couples TRBV6-5 to TRBJ1-6, with 7 bases matching TRBD1. J lost 7 bases, V lost 6 bases, and 9 bases had no gene match. Germline CDR1 MNHEY, CDR2 SVGAGI. The CDR3 is 15 amino acids. CDR3 sequence: CASSSGTARNSPLHF. CDR3 in DNA: TGTGCCAGCAGCTCCGGGACAGCCCGAAATTCACCCCTCCACTTT.

The chain links TRBV27 to TRBJ2-7, with D perhaps matching TRBD1 (6 bases). Looked up from germline, CDR1 is MNHEY and CDR2 is SMNVEV (reference sequence). This CDR3 contains 17 residues. V lost 5 bases, J lost 3 bases, and 23 bases lay in between. DNA for the CDR3: TGTGCCAGCAGTAAGACTCCCTTCCGGGACAAGAACTACGAGCAGTACTTC. Translation: CASSKTPFRDKNYEQYF.

The CDR3 loop reads CASSQTQQGAYYGYTF. CDR3 DNA: TGTGCCAGCAGCCAAACACAGCAGGGGGCGTACTATGGCTACACCTTC. The V gene is TRBV3-1 (or the pseudogene TRBV3-2), the J gene TRBJ1-2, with 8 bases lining up with TRBD1. Germline V lookup: CDR1 LGHDT, CDR2 YNNKEL (reference sequence). The CDR3 has 16 residues. With 2 bases clipped from V and 3 bases from J, the junction kept 8 bases outside the gene matches.

The rearrangement joins TRBV2 to TRBJ2-5; 7 bases are shared with TRBD1. CDR3 length: 14 residues. Germline V gene lookup returns CDR1 SNHLY and CDR2 FYNNEI. After removal of 6 bases from V and 2 bases from J, the junction contained 6 bases not matched to a gene. Here the CDR3 reads CASSPWDRQETQYF. As DNA, the CDR3 is TGTGCCAGCAGCCCTTGGGACAGACAAGAGACCCAGTACTTC.